Below are 21 T cell receptor beta chains sequenced from a single sample in a study of beta chain features in type 1 diabetes. Findings of the study overall: Shorter TCRB CDR3s, moderately but significantly so, marked every one of the four CD4+ subsets in Type 1 diabetes patients.

Of the isolated RNA, all was reverse transcribed, and so the sequenced material was expressed TCRB transcripts. Data came from immunoSEQ multiplex PCR; TCRdb stores just in-frame clones and leaves some out. The sample records 35,000 to 45,000 clones, about 66% being singletons. No antigen has been assigned to these receptors. Sequenced sample: Tregs from blood. All receptors derive from a man under 40 with type 1 diabetes. Some clones in this sample may be carry-over from other donors' samples.

This rearrangement joins TRBV23-1 to TRBJ2-5; TRBD2 matches 10 bases. TRBV23-1 is known as an ORF, though its function is uncertain. This CDR3 has 16 amino acids. Trimming removed 4 bases from V and 5 bases from J; junction bases left unmatched: 10. Here the CDR3 reads CASSLSSGGDDETQYF. For the CDR3, the DNA is TGCGCCAGCAGTCTGTCTAGCGGGGGCGATGACGAGACCCAGTACTTC.

This chain uses TRBV11-3 with TRBJ2-6, with 9 bases lining up with TRBD1. CDR1 is SGHNT and CDR2 is YENEEA in the germline V gene. V was clipped by 5 bases and J by 1 base; unmatched bases: 3. The CDR3 has 16 residues. CDR3 nucleotide sequence: TGTGCCAGCAGCCCCGGGACAGGGTCTGGGGCCAACGTCCTGACTTTC. Translating gives CASSPGTGSGANVLTF.

The V gene is TRBV4-2, the J gene TRBJ1-5; 7 positions match TRBD1. There are 15 residues in the CDR3. Per the germline V gene, CDR1 is LGHNA and CDR2 is YNFKEQ. The V segment lost 4 bases and the J segment 4 bases; nucleotides outside the gene matches: 7. CDR3 amino acids: CASSLLGQRNQPQHF. In DNA, the CDR3 is TGTGCCAGCAGCCTCCTGGGACAGCGGAATCAGCCCCAGCATTTT.

This clone has only one observation. The chain uses TRBV28 and TRBJ1-5, with D tentatively TRBD1 (6 bases). V was cut by 8 bases and J by 1 base, with 9 bases left in between. Germline CDR1 reads MDHEN; CDR2 reads SYDVKM. This CDR3 comprises 13 residues. The CDR3 protein is CASGQPSNQPQHF. CDR3 in DNA: TGTGCCAGCGGACAGCCAAGCAATCAGCCCCAGCATTTT. The full variable domain, completed using reference TRBV28 and TRBJ1-5, is DVKVTQSSRYLVKRTGEKVFLECVQDMDHENMFWYRQDPGLGLRLIYFSYDVKMKEKGDIPEGYSVSREKKERFSLILESASTNQTSMYLCASGQPSNQPQHFGDGTRLSIL.

This chain connects TRBV28 to TRBJ1-1, with 8 nucleotides matching TRBD1. Germline V gives CDR1 MDHEN, CDR2 SYDVKM. Trimming removed 7 bases from V and 4 bases from J; junction bases left unmatched: 8. The CDR3 is made up of 14 amino acids. This chain's CDR3 is CASTRQGAVTEAFF. CDR3 in DNA: TGTGCCAGCACCCGGCAGGGGGCAGTCACTGAAGCTTTCTTT.

As to this clone: Other DNA sequences in this specimen translate into the identical CDR3. The V and J genes are TRBV5-1 and TRBJ1-6; 9 bases match TRBD1. The CDR3 loop spans 16 amino acids. The germline V gene encodes CDR1 SGHRS and CDR2 YFSETQ. Trimming cost V 0 bases and J 6 bases; bases outside gene matches: 4. CDR3 bases: TGCGCCAGCAGCTTGGCACAGGGGGCAGGTAATTCACCCCTCCACTTT. This gives the protein CASSLAQGAGNSPLHF.

This chain connects TRBV7-3 to TRBJ2-1; TRBD2 matches at 8 bases. In germline, CDR1 is SGHTA, CDR2 FQGTGA. The V and J ends lost 1 base and 5 bases, in that order; junction bases with no gene match: 4. The CDR3 is made up of 15 amino acids. CDR3 protein: CASSLIAGPDNEQFF. The CDR3 DNA is TGTGCCAGCAGCTTAATAGCGGGACCCGACAATGAGCAGTTCTTC.

The chain links TRBV28 to TRBJ1-5; 7 nucleotides agree with TRBD1. The junction had 6 bases not matched to a gene; V was cut back by 5 bases and J by 5 bases. The germline CDR1 and CDR2 sequences are MDHEN and SYDVKM. This CDR3 has 14 residues. CDR3 loop: CASSLGQVDQPQHF. CDR3 DNA sequence: TGTGCCAGCAGTCTAGGACAGGTAGATCAGCCCCAGCATTTT.

The rearrangement uses TRBV5-8 and TRBJ2-3, with TRBD1 matching 7 bases. The CDR3 extends over 13 amino acids. V trimming: 2 bases; J trimming: 4 bases; junction bases outside the gene matches: 1. The germline V gene encodes CDR1 SGHTS and CDR2 YDEGEE. In DNA form, the CDR3 reads TGTGCCAGCAGCTTTACAGGGGCAGATACGCAGTATTTT. Its protein is CASSFTGADTQYF. Complete variable domain (other parts from reference TRBV5-8 and TRBJ2-3): EAGVTQSPTHLIKTRGQQATLRCSPISGHTSVYWYQQALGLGLQFLLWYDEGEERNRGNFPPRFSGRQFPNYSSELNVNALELEDSALYLCASSFTGADTQYFGPGTRLTVL.

V gene TRBV5-5 combines with J gene TRBJ1-2, with 7 bases identical to TRBD1. Germline V lookup: CDR1 SGHKS, CDR2 YYEKEE (reference sequence). After removal of 4 bases from V and 5 bases from J, the junction contained 2 bases not matched to a gene. This CDR3 is 12 amino acids long. The chain's CDR3 is CASSPGQYGYTF. CDR3 nucleotide sequence: TGTGCCAGCAGCCCGGGACAGTATGGCTACACCTTC.

The rearrangement joins TRBV5-6 to TRBJ1-2; TRBD1 matches at 7 bases. V gave up 0 bases and J gave up 7 bases; unmatched junction bases: 3. There are 13 residues in the CDR3. The V gene's germline CDR1 is SGHDT and CDR2 YYEEEE. In DNA, the CDR3 is TGTGCCAGCAGCTTGGACCGGGACAGTGGCTACACCTTC. This gives the protein CASSLDRDSGYTF.

CDR3 amino acids: CASSLLGVRQPQHF. The CDR3 DNA reads as TGTGCCAGCAGCTTGCTAGGGGTGAGACAGCCCCAGCATTTT. The chain couples TRBV11-2 to TRBJ1-5; TRBD1 might be the D (5 bases). Germline CDR1 and CDR2: SGHAT and FQNNGV. The V and J ends lost 3 bases and 7 bases respectively, with 13 bases between them. The CDR3 is made up of 14 amino acids.

The chain has TRBV7-3 and TRBJ2-7; 9 bases align to TRBD1. The germline V gene has CDR1 SGHTA and CDR2 FQGTGA. V shed 4 bases and J 5 bases; nucleotides not matched to a gene: 3. This CDR3 has 13 amino acids. CDR3 sequence (DNA): TGTGCCAGCAGCTGGGACAGGGACGACGAGCAGTACTTC. Translation: CASSWDRDDEQYF. Full variable domain (outside the CDR3, taken from reference TRBV7-3 and TRBJ2-7): GAGVSQTPSNKVTEKGKYVELRCDPISGHTALYWYRQSLGQGPEFLIYFQGTGAADDSGLPNDRFFAVRPEGSVSTLKIQRTERGDSAVYLCASSWDRDDEQYFGPGTRLTVT.

This rearrangement joins TRBV2 to TRBJ1-1; 9 bases fit TRBD1. J lost 2 bases, V lost 11 bases, and 6 bases had no gene match. The CDR3 consists of 13 residues. CDR1 is SNHLY and CDR2 is FYNNEI in the germline V gene. The DNA of the CDR3 is TGTGCCGGAGACAGGGGGAAAAACACTGAAGCTTTCTTT. Its translation: CAGDRGKNTEAFF.

The rearrangement links TRBV7-9 to TRBJ1-6; tentative D call: TRBD1 (6 bases). The CDR3 consists of 15 residues. Looked up from germline, CDR1 is SEHNR and CDR2 is FQNEAQ (reference sequence). Trimming stripped 2 bases from V and 7 bases from J, with 12 bases between. CDR3 sequence: CASSLYNRDNSPLHF. CDR3 nucleotide sequence: TGTGCCAGCAGCTTATATAACAGGGACAATTCACCCCTCCACTTT. The entire variable domain, with the rest obtained from reference TRBV7-9 and TRBJ1-6, is as follows: DTGVSQNPRHKITKRGQNVTFRCDPISEHNRLYWYRQTLGQGPEFLTYFQNEAQLEKSRLLSDRFSAERPKGSFSTLEIQRTEQGDSAMYLCASSLYNRDNSPLHFGNGTRLTVT.

The rearrangement uses TRBV11-2 and TRBJ2-3; 7 bases line up with TRBD2. The length of the CDR3 is 14 residues. With 5 bases clipped from V and 8 bases from J, the junction kept 10 bases outside the gene matches. The germline V gene encodes CDR1 SGHAT and CDR2 FQNNGV. In nucleotides, the CDR3 is TGTGCCAGCAGCCCTCAAGAGCGGGGTGGTACGCAGTATTTT. As protein: CASSPQERGGTQYF. Variable domain in full (rest from reference TRBV11-2 and TRBJ2-3): EAGVAQSPRYKIIEKRQSVAFWCNPISGHATLYWYQQILGQGPKLLIQFQNNGVVDDSQLPKDRFSAERLKGVDSTLKIQPAKLEDSAVYLCASSPQERGGTQYFGPGTRLTVL.

This chain uses TRBV4-1 with TRBJ2-3; the D gene is possibly TRBD2 (5 bases). The CDR3 length is 14 residues. The V end lost 0 bases, the J end lost 2 bases, and 6 bases lay between the germline ends. The V gene's germline CDR1 is MGHRA and CDR2 YSYEKL. Here the CDR3 reads CASSQDGITDTQYF. The CDR3 coding sequence is TGCGCCAGCAGCCAAGACGGGATCACAGATACGCAGTATTTT.

The CDR3 loop reads CASSGGGSSKNIQYF. The CDR3 nucleotides read TGTGCCAGCTCTGGAGGCGGGAGCAGCAAAAACATTCAGTACTTC. This chain links TRBV18 with TRBJ2-4; TRBD2 agrees at 7 bases. Germline values: CDR1 KGHSH, CDR2 LQKENI. This CDR3 region has 15 residues. J lost 3 bases, V lost 6 bases, and 8 bases had no gene match.

This clone was seen a few times. The chain uses TRBV7-6 and TRBJ2-7; tentative D call: TRBD1 (6 bases). V lost 1 base to trimming and J lost 6 bases, with 19 bases between them. Per the germline V gene, CDR1 is SGHVS and CDR2 is FNYEAQ. This CDR3 comprises 16 residues. CDR3 DNA: TGTGCCAGCAGCTTAGACCCCCGCAGGGGACCCCTCGAGCAGTACTTC. Translated, it gives CASSLDPRRGPLEQYF.

J is TRBJ2-5 and V is TRBV18; the D is unclear. The germline V and J ends were trimmed by 2 bases and 2 bases, with 6 bases remaining between them. Germline assignment: CDR1 KGHSH and CDR2 LQKENI. CDR3 size: 13 residues. Written as DNA, the CDR3 is TGTGCCAGCTCACCATTACTACAAGAGACCCAGTACTTC. It yields the protein CASSPLLQETQYF.

This clone was seen a few times. CDR3 sequence (DNA): TGTGCCAGCCTCACGGGGGGGGGCTCCTACAATGAGCAGTTCTTC. This sequence encodes CASLTGGGSYNEQFF. The chain recombines TRBV28 with TRBJ2-1, with 8 nucleotides matching TRBD2. The CDR3 has 15 residues. V gave up 8 bases and J gave up 0 bases; unmatched junction bases: 6. CDR1 is MDHEN, CDR2 SYDVKM, per germline. The full variable domain, completed using reference TRBV28 and TRBJ2-1, is DVKVTQSSRYLVKRTGEKVFLECVQDMDHENMFWYRQDPGLGLRLIYFSYDVKMKEKGDIPEGYSVSREKKERFSLILESASTNQTSMYLCASLTGGGSYNEQFFGPGTRLTVL.